These T cell receptor beta chains were read from a single sample in a study of blood T cells in healthy people across ages. TCRdb reprocessed the 5' RACE reads with MiXCR, giving one entry per CDR3 protein. The sample consists of around 1.5 million distinct CDR3 sequences, roughly 64% of them appearing once. Material for sequencing was blood. The receptors originated from a man between 18 and 29 years old in good health. CDR3s include the opening cysteine and the closing phenylalanine or tryptophan. D genes are given only for firm matches. Part of the rows lack a size; the others show once, few, many or a class for expanded clones.

v_gene	j_gene	d_gene	abundance	CDR3aa	CDR3nt
TRBV29-1	TRBJ2-3	NA	NA	CSVEGAGQSPDTQYF	TGCAGCGTTGAAGGGGCAGGGCAAAGCCCAGATACGCAGTATTTT
TRBV6-4	TRBJ2-1	NA	NA	CASSATLDYNEQFF	TGTGCCAGCAGTGCTACCCTAGACTACAATGAGCAGTTCTTC
TRBV28	TRBJ2-1	NA	few	CASSDPEDEQFF	TGTGCCAGCAGTGACCCTGAGGATGAGCAGTTCTTC
TRBV3-1	TRBJ2-7	TRBD1	many	CASSPTGGAYEQYF	TGTGCCAGCAGCCCGACAGGGGGCGCCTACGAGCAGTACTTC
TRBV6-5	TRBJ2-7	TRBD1	NA	CASRDRLSYEQYF	TGTGCCAGCAGGGACAGGTTATCCTACGAGCAGTACTTC
TRBV20-1	TRBJ2-7	NA	NA	CSAREPTISYEQYF	TGCAGTGCTAGAGAACCCACCATCTCCTACGAGCAGTACTTC
TRBV4-1	TRBJ2-3	TRBD2	NA	CASKETAGADVLDTQYF	TGCGCCAGCAAGGAGACAGCGGGGGCCGATGTTTTAGATACGCAGTATTTT
TRBV3-1	TRBJ2-1	TRBD2	NA	CASSQDRSSGGLYNEQFF	TGTGCCAGCAGCCAAGACCGTTCTAGCGGGGGGCTCTACAATGAGCAGTTCTTC
TRBV4-1	TRBJ2-1	TRBD2	NA	CASSQEPSGLTSSYNEQFF	TGCGCCAGCAGCCAAGAACCTAGCGGGCTAACCAGCTCCTACAATGAGCAGTTCTTC
TRBV6-1	TRBJ1-2	NA	NA	CASSDPEWGNYGYTF	TGTGCCAGCAGTGACCCGGAGTGGGGAAACTATGGCTACACCTTC
TRBV20-1	TRBJ1-1	NA	NA	CSAERGAFNTEAFF	TGCAGTGCTGAGAGGGGGGCCTTTAACACTGAAGCTTTCTTT
TRBV6-2/TRBV6-3	TRBJ1-4	NA	NA	CASSYSVSREKLFF	TGTGCCAGCAGTTACTCGGTCAGTCGGGAAAAACTGTTTTTT
TRBV3-1	TRBJ2-2	NA	NA	CASSQEDRTWTPTGELFF	TGTGCCAGCAGCCAGGAGGACCGAACTTGGACACCCACCGGGGAGCTGTTTTTT
TRBV7-2	TRBJ2-7	NA	few	CASSWGSVYEQYF	TGTGCCAGCAGCTGGGGCTCTGTCTACGAGCAGTACTTC
TRBV11-2	TRBJ1-1	NA	NA	CASSFPGTEAFF	TGTGCCAGCAGCTTCCCGGGGACTGAAGCTTTCTTT
TRBV10-3	TRBJ2-7	TRBD2	NA	CAISGTLAGGYEQYF	TGTGCCATCAGTGGGACTCTAGCGGGAGGCTACGAGCAGTACTTC
TRBV7-2	TRBJ2-5	NA	once	CASSFNAVRETQYF	TGTGCCAGCAGCTTCAACGCGGTCCGGGAGACCCAGTACTTC
TRBV7-2	TRBJ1-2	TRBD1	NA	CASSGQGGPGGYTF	TGTGCCAGCAGCGGACAGGGAGGGCCTGGTGGCTACACCTTC
TRBV10-3	TRBJ2-7	TRBD2	few	CAISETGTSGNYAYEQYF	TGTGCCATCAGTGAGACCGGGACTAGCGGGAATTATGCCTACGAGCAGTACTTC
TRBV7-2	TRBJ1-2	NA	few	CASSFYGYTF	TGTGCCAGCAGCTTCTATGGCTACACCTTC
TRBV9	TRBJ2-7	NA	few	CASSPQPPIGNEQYF	TGTGCCAGCAGCCCCCAACCCCCCATTGGAAACGAGCAGTACTTC
TRBV4-3	TRBJ1-2	TRBD1	NA	CASSQDVGGAQYGYTF	TGCGCCAGCAGCCAAGATGTAGGGGGCGCTCAATATGGCTACACCTTC
TRBV4-2	TRBJ1-2	TRBD1	once	CASSRPTGNNYGYTF	TGTGCCAGCAGCCGCCCGACAGGGAATAATTATGGCTACACCTTC
TRBV21-1	TRBJ1-4	NA	few	CASSKEGTGYKDEKLFF	TGTGCCAGCAGCAAAGAAGGGACAGGGTATAAGGATGAAAAACTGTTTTTT
TRBV7-2	TRBJ2-2	NA	NA	CASSLVTTVTGELFF	TGTGCCAGCAGCTTAGTGACTACGGTCACCGGGGAGCTGTTTTTT
TRBV4-1	TRBJ2-7	NA	NA	CASSQPGPPYEQYF	TGCGCCAGCAGCCAGCCGGGACCCCCCTACGAGCAGTACTTC
TRBV29-1	TRBJ2-2	TRBD1	few	CSGGQGGSFGELFF	TGCAGCGGTGGACAGGGCGGATCTTTCGGGGAGCTGTTTTTT
TRBV3-1	TRBJ2-7	NA	NA	CASSQDLIGSSYEQYF	TGTGCCAGCAGCCAAGATCTTATCGGTAGCTCCTACGAGCAGTACTTC
TRBV6-6	TRBJ2-5	NA	NA	CASSTSNEQYF	TGTGCCAGCAGTACCAGTAATGAGCAGTACTTC
TRBV28	TRBJ1-2	NA	NA	CASSLVRTYGYTF	TGTGCCAGCAGTTTGGTCAGAACATATGGCTACACCTTC
TRBV20-1	TRBJ1-1	TRBD1	NA	CSASDRVRTEAFF	TGCAGTGCTTCGGACAGGGTGAGGACTGAAGCTTTCTTT
TRBV29-1	TRBJ2-5	NA	few	CSVARLTGLYQETQYF	TGCAGCGTGGCGAGACTGACAGGCTTGTACCAAGAGACCCAGTACTTC
TRBV29-1	TRBJ1-1	NA	once	CSVEGLRVEAFF	TGCAGCGTTGAAGGTCTTCGGGTTGAAGCTTTCTTT
TRBV6-1	TRBJ2-3	NA	NA	CASIRGVDSDTQYF	TGTGCCAGCATACGCGGGGTCGACTCAGATACGCAGTATTTT
TRBV20-1	TRBJ1-2	NA	NA	CSARATSPGGYTF	TGCAGTGCCAGGGCCACCAGCCCAGGGGGCTACACCTTC
TRBV2	TRBJ2-1	NA	NA	CASRSQGDEQFF	TGTGCCAGCAGGTCTCAGGGAGATGAGCAGTTCTTC
TRBV7-2	TRBJ1-5	NA	few	CASSLQAGSQPQHF	TGTGCCAGCAGCTTACAGGCAGGGAGCCAGCCCCAGCATTTT
TRBV7-2	TRBJ2-3	TRBD1	NA	CASSSSTGTLSTDTQYF	TGTGCCAGCAGCTCATCGACAGGGACCCTAAGCACAGATACGCAGTATTTT
TRBV4-2	TRBJ2-4	NA	NA	CASSQEVGVQGNQYF	TGTGCCAGCAGCCAAGAGGTAGGGGTCCAAGGGAACCAGTACTTC
TRBV12-5	TRBJ1-2	NA	NA	CASALDGYGYTF	TGTGCTAGTGCCCTTGACGGCTATGGCTACACCTTC
TRBV29-1	TRBJ2-1	TRBD1	once	CSVPGGASSASVLGYNEQFF	TGCAGCGTTCCAGGGGGCGCGTCTAGCGCCAGTGTTTTGGGCTACAATGAGCAGTTCTTC
TRBV3-1	TRBJ2-5	TRBD2	NA	CASSQDAVSGVGVQYF	TGTGCCAGCAGCCAAGATGCGGTCAGCGGGGTGGGGGTCCAGTACTTC